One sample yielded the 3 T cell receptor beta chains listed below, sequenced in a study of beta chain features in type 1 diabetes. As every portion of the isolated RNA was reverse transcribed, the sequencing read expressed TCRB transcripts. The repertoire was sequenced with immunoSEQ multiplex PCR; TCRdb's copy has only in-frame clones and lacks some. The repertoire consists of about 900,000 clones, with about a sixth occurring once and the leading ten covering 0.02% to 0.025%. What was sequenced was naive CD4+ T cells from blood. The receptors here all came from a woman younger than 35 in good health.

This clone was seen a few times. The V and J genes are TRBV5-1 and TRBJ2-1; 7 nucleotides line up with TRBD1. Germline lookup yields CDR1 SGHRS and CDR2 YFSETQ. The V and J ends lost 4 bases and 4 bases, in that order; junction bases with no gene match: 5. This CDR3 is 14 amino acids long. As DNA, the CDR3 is TGCGCCAGCAGCCCCGGGACAGTTTACAATGAGCAGTTCTTC. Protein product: CASSPGTVYNEQFF.

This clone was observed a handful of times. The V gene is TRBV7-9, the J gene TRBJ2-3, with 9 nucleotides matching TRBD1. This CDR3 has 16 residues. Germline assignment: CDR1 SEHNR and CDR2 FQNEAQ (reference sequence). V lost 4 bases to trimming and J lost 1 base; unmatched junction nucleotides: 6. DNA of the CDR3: TGTGCCAGCAGCTCCTCCGGGACAGGGCGCACAGATACGCAGTATTTT. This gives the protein CASSSSGTGRTDTQYF.

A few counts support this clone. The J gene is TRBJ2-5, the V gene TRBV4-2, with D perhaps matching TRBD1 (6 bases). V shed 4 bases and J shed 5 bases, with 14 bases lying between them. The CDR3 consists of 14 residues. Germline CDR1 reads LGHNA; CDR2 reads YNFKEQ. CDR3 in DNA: TGTGCCAGCAGCCCACAGGGTGTTGGGGAGACCCAGTACTTC. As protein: CASSPQGVGETQYF.